One and the same sample provided the 14 T cell receptor beta chains below, sequenced in a study of blood T cells in healthy people across ages. Combining a sample-barcoded 5' primer with a J-beta primer mix, a second PCR ran for roughly 7 to 11 cycles. Using its own MiXCR run on the 5' RACE reads, TCRdb lists one record per CDR3 protein. The sample has some 860,000 distinct CDR3 sequences, more than 55% seen once. The source material was blood. The receptors come from a man in his forties in good health.

This clonotype was observed many times. This chain links TRBV7-9 with TRBJ2-5, with a tentative D call TRBD2 (6 bases). This CDR3 has 15 residues. V was trimmed by 5 bases and J by 3 bases, leaving 16 bases between them. Germline values: CDR1 SEHNR, CDR2 FQNEAQ (reference sequence). CDR3 bases: TGTGCCAGCAGCCCCCGGATGGGGGGAGAAGAGACCCAGTACTTC. Translated: CASSPRMGGEETQYF.

A note on this clonotype: The junction does not match germline at one end; this may be a read error. In nucleotides, the CDR3 is TGTGCCAGCAGCGCCGGGACTAGCACAGATACGCGGTATTTT. This sequence encodes CASSAGTSTDTRYF. V and J are TRBV2 and TRBJ2-3; 9 bases match TRBD2. This CDR3 is 14 amino acids long. Germline-derived CDR1 and CDR2 are SNHLY and FYNNEI.

The chain joins TRBV5-1 to TRBJ2-5, with D possibly TRBD2 on 5 matching bases. This CDR3 region has 15 residues. Trimming cost V 4 bases and J 5 bases, with 18 bases left between them. Germline CDR1 and CDR2: SGHRS and YFSETQ. This chain's CDR3 is CASSPNQVEGETQYF. In DNA form, the CDR3 reads TGCGCCAGCAGCCCCAACCAGGTCGAGGGTGAGACCCAGTACTTC.

The chain carries TRBV7-3 and TRBJ2-5; D gene uncertain. The CDR3 spans 15 residues. V lost 6 bases and J 5 bases, leaving 19 bases between the germline ends. Germline V lookup: CDR1 SGHTA, CDR2 FQGTGA. CDR3 region: CASRLNTNPGETQYF. The CDR3 DNA sequence: TGTGCCAGCAGACTTAACACAAATCCCGGGGAGACCCAGTACTTC.

As for this clonotype: Compared with germline, one end of the junction differs, possibly owing to a read error. This sequence joins TRBV6-7 and TRBJ2-1; D not certain. The DNA end favors TRBJ2-7, so the J call may be wrong. TRBV6-7 is reported as an ORF; its role is uncertain. This CDR3 comprises 17 residues. The chain's CDR3 is CASSRLKGHTSAYEQYF. CDR3 sequence (DNA): TGTGCCAGCAGTCGACTTAAAGGGCATACCTCGGCCTATGAGCAGTACTTC.

This rearrangement joins TRBV20-1 to TRBJ1-2; D remains unclear. CDR1 DFQATT and CDR2 SNEGSKA come from the germline V gene (reference sequence). With 1 base removed from V and 4 bases from J, the gap between germline ends came to 22 bases. There are 17 residues in the CDR3. For the CDR3, the DNA is TGCAGTGCTAGAGTTCCCCCCTCCGGGATCCCCGTCTATGGCTACACCTTC. Protein sequence: CSARVPPSGIPVYGYTF.

This sequence joins TRBV28 and TRBJ1-5, with 7 bases aligning to TRBD1. This CDR3 is built from 14 residues. The J segment lost 4 bases and the V segment lost 6 bases, leaving 6 bases of the junction unmatched. Germline V lookup: CDR1 MDHEN, CDR2 SYDVKM. The CDR3 coding sequence is TGTGCCAGCAGACTCGACAGGGAAAATCAGCCCCAGCATTTT. Encoded protein: CASRLDRENQPQHF. The full variable domain, in which reference TRBV28 and TRBJ1-5 provide the parts outside the CDR3, is DVKVTQSSRYLVKRTGEKVFLECVQDMDHENMFWYRQDPGLGLRLIYFSYDVKMKEKGDIPEGYSVSREKKERFSLILESASTNQTSMYLCASRLDRENQPQHFGDGTRLSIL.

This rearrangement joins TRBV29-1 to TRBJ2-7; TRBD1 matches at 7 bases. Germline V gives CDR1 SQVTM, CDR2 ANQGSEA. Trimming at V came to 5 bases and at J to 4 bases, leaving 2 bases not matched to a gene. The CDR3 sequence is 11 residues long. The CDR3 DNA reads as TGCAGCGTTTCGACAGGGTACGAGCAGTACTTC. This codes for CSVSTGYEQYF.

The chain has TRBV20-1 and TRBJ2-4, with TRBD2 matching 10 bases. TRBJ2-7 matches the DNA end more closely, so the J call is doubtful. Germline V lookup: CDR1 DFQATT, CDR2 SNEGSKA (reference sequence). The CDR3 extends over 14 amino acids. CDR3 in DNA: TGCAGTGCTAGAGACAGCGGGAGGGAAGACGAGCAGTACTTC. The encoded protein is CSARDSGREDEQYF.

V gene TRBV2 combines with J gene TRBJ2-5, with D possibly TRBD2 on 6 matching bases. CDR1 SNHLY and CDR2 FYNNEI come from the germline V gene. The V end was cut by 4 bases, the J end by 5 bases, with 20 bases between. This CDR3 contains 16 residues. The CDR3 nucleotides are TGTGCCAGCAGTGGTGCGGGCTCATACCGGGGGGAGACCCAGTACTTC. This sequence encodes CASSGAGSYRGETQYF.

The table lists this clonotype with a count of one. V usage is TRBV12-3 or TRBV12-4 and J usage is TRBJ2-2, with TRBD1 as a possible D gene (5 bases). Trimming took off 2 bases at V and 5 bases at J, with 9 bases between the two ends. This CDR3 comprises 14 residues. CDR3 sequence: CASSLLGHTGELFF. For the CDR3, the DNA is TGTGCCAGCAGTTTATTGGGGCATACCGGGGAGCTGTTTTTT.

The chain links TRBV27 to TRBJ2-4; 10 nucleotides match TRBD2. The end of the DNA aligns better with TRBJ2-7, so the J call may be wrong. Germline V gene data show CDR1 as MNHEY and CDR2 as SMNVEV (reference sequence). This CDR3 has 18 amino acids. In nucleotides, the CDR3 is TGTGCCAGCAGCCCACTCCAGCTTTCCGGACTAGCGGTTTACGAGCAGTACTTC. It codes for CASSPLQLSGLAVYEQYF.

V and J are TRBV2 and TRBJ2-3; no definite D call. Germline V lookup: CDR1 SNHLY, CDR2 FYNNEI. The ends were cut back, 3 bases at V and 2 bases at J, with 9 bases in the middle. This CDR3 is 14 amino acids long. CDR3 bases: TGTGCCAGCAGTGAGAGTTGGTCCACAGATACGCAGTATTTT. As protein: CASSESWSTDTQYF. Variable domain in full (rest from reference TRBV2 and TRBJ2-3): EPEVTQTPSHQVTQMGQEVILRCVPISNHLYFYWYRQILGQKVEFLVSFYNNEISEKSEIFDDQFSVERPDGSNFTLKIRSTKLEDSAMYFCASSESWSTDTQYFGPGTRLTVL.

The chain uses TRBV18 and TRBJ2-3; D gene uncertain. Per the germline V gene, CDR1 is KGHSH and CDR2 is LQKENI. This CDR3 contains 16 residues. V lost 2 bases to trimming and J lost 2 bases, with 14 bases between them. The DNA of the CDR3 is TGTGCCAGCTCACCATATGGATCTTGGCTCACAGATACGCAGTATTTT. Translating gives CASSPYGSWLTDTQYF. Full variable domain (outside the CDR3, taken from reference TRBV18 and TRBJ2-3): NAGVMQNPRHLVRRRGQEARLRCSPMKGHSHVYWYRQLPEEGLKFMVYLQKENIIDESGMPKERFSAEFPKEGPSILRIQQVVRGDSAAYFCASSPYGSWLTDTQYFGPGTRLTVL.